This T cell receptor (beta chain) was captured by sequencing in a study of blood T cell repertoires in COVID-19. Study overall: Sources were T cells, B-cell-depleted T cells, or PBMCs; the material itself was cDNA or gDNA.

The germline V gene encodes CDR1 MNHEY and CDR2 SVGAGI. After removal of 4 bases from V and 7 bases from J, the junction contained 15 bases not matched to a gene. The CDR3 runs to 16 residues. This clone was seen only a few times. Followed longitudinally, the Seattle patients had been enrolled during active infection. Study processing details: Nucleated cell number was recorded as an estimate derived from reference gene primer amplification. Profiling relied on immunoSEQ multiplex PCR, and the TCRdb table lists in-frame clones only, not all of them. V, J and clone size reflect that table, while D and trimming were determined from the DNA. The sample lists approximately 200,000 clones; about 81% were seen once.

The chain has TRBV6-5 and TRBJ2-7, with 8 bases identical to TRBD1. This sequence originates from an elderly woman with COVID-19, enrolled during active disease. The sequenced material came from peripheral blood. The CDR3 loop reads CASSSSWTGLRGEQYF. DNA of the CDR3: TGTGCCAGCAGTTCCAGCTGGACAGGGCTTCGGGGAGAGCAGTACTTC.